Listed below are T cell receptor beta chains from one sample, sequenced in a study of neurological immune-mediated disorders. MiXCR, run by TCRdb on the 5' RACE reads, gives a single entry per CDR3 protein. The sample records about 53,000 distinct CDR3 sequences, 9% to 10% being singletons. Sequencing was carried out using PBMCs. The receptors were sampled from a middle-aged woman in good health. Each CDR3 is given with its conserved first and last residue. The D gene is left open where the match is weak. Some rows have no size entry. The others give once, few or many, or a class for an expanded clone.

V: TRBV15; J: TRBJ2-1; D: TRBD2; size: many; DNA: TGTGCCACCGGGCGTGCGGGAGGATCATACAATGAGCAGTTCTTC; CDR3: CATGRAGGSYNEQFF
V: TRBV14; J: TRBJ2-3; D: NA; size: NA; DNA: TGTGCCAGCAGCCCGGACTGGGACACGCAGTATTTT; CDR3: CASSPDWDTQYF
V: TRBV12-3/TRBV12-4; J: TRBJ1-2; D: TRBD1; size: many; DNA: TGTGCCAGCAGTTTAGGCAGGGGGGCCAGAGGCTACACCTTC; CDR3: CASSLGRGARGYTF
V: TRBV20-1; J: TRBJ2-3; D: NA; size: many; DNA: TGCAGTGCTAGAGTTTCAGGGCGAAGCACAGATACGCAGTATTTT; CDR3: CSARVSGRSTDTQYF
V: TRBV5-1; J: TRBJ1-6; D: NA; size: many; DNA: TGCGCCAGCAGCGTCTTCAAGAGAGCCTATAATTCACCCCTCCACTTT; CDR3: CASSVFKRAYNSPLHF
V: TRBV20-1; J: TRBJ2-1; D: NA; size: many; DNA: TGCAGTGCTAGAGATCCCCTAAATAGCTCCTACAATGAGCAGTTCTTC; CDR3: CSARDPLNSSYNEQFF
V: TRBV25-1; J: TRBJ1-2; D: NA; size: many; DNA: TGTGCCAGCACCGGAGGGGACACCGTTGGCTACACCTTC; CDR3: CASTGGDTVGYTF
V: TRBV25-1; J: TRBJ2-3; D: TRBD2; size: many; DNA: TGTGCCAGCAGTGATGCTAGCGGGGTCACAGATACGCAGTATTTT; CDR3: CASSDASGVTDTQYF
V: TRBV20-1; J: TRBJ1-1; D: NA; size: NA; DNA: TGCAGTGCTAAACTCCCGGGGGGTACTTTCTTT; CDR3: CSAKLPGGTFF
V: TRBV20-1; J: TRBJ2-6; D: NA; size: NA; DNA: TGCAGTGTCGGAGGGCGCTCTGGGGCCAACGTCCTGACTTTC; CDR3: CSVGGRSGANVLTF
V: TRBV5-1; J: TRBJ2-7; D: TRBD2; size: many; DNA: TGCGCCAGCAGCTTGAGGACTAGCTCCTACGAGCAGTACTTC; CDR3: CASSLRTSSYEQYF
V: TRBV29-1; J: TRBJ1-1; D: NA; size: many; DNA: TGCAGCGGTAAGTTCGGGACAACGAACACTGAAGCTTTCTTT; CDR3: CSGKFGTTNTEAFF
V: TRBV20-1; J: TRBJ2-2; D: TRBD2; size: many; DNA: TGCAGTGCTAGAGAGGGGGGGGACACCGGGGAGCTGTTTTTT; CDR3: CSAREGGDTGELFF
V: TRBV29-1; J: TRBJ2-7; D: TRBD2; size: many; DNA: TGCAGCGTCCTTAAACTTAGCGGGAGGGCCTACGAGCAGTACTTC; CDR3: CSVLKLSGRAYEQYF
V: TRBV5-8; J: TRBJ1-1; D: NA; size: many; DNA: TGTGCCAGCAGCTTGGCGGGTAGCAACACTGAAGCTTTCTTT; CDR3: CASSLAGSNTEAFF
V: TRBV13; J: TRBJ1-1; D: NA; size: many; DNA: TGTGCCAGCAGCTCCGAGTGGCCTGAAGCTTTCTTT; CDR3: CASSSEWPEAFF
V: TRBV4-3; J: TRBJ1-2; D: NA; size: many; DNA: TGCGCCAGCAGCCAAGAGCTCTTAACAGGGTCGGGCTACACCTTC; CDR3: CASSQELLTGSGYTF
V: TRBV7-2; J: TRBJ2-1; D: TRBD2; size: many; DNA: TGTGCCAGCAGCCGCCTAGCGGGTCCCAATGAGCAGTTCTTC; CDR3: CASSRLAGPNEQFF
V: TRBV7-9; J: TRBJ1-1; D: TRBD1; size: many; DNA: TGTGCCAGCAGCTATCAGCCGGGACAGCACATGAACACTGAAGCTTTCTTT; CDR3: CASSYQPGQHMNTEAFF
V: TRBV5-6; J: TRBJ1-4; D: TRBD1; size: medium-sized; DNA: TGTGCCAGCAGCCACCGGGACAGGGGTAATGAAAAACTGTTTTTT; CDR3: CASSHRDRGNEKLFF
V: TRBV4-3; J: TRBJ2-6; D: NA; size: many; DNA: TGCGCCAGCAGCCAAGTTGCTGGTTCTGGGGCCAACGTCCTGACTTTC; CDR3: CASSQVAGSGANVLTF
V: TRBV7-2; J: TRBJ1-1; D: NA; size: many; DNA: TGTGCCAGCAGCTTTCGCCCGATGAACACTGAAGCTTTCTTT; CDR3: CASSFRPMNTEAFF